Following are 8 T cell receptor beta chains from one sample sequenced in a study of OX40 agonist ivuxolimab in advanced cancers. Sequenced by immunoSEQ multiplex PCR; TCRdb stores in-frame clones only, minus some. The sample has 65,000 or so clones; around 90% are singletons. Material: CD4+ or CD8+ T cells sorted from blood, obtained in a trial of the OX40 agonist ivuxolimab. The source is an adult with an advanced solid tumor such as melanoma, head and neck, liver or kidney cancer.

This clone was counted a single time. V is TRBV7-8 and J is TRBJ2-7, with unresolved D. The CDR3 consists of 15 residues. The V gene's germline CDR1 is SGHVS and CDR2 FQNEAQ. V was trimmed by 5 bases and J by 2 bases, leaving 16 bases between them. CDR3 coding DNA: TGTGCCAGCAGCCATCCCCGCTCGAGAACCTACGAGCAGTACTTC. This sequence encodes CASSHPRSRTYEQYF.

The chain recombines TRBV28 with TRBJ2-5, with D perhaps TRBD1 or TRBD2 (6 bases each). The V and J ends lost 6 bases and 1 base respectively, with 18 bases between them. CDR3 length: 16 amino acids. Germline CDR1 is MDHEN and CDR2 is SYDVKM. CDR3 residues: CASSSLGGVSQETQYF. DNA for the CDR3: TGTGCCAGCAGCTCCCTCGGGGGCGTGAGCCAAGAGACCCAGTACTTC.

This sequence joins TRBV27 and TRBJ1-5; weak D call: TRBD1 (6 bases). The CDR3 has 16 residues. V lost 0 bases to trimming and J lost 2 bases, with 11 bases between them. Germline-derived CDR1 and CDR2 are MNHEY and SMNVEV (reference sequence). The CDR3 nucleotides read TGTGCCAGCAGTTTATCAAACCCAGGGGGCAATCAGCCCCAGCATTTT. The encoded protein is CASSLSNPGGNQPQHF.

J is TRBJ1-5 and V is TRBV28, with 9 positions matching TRBD1. The germline gives CDR1 MDHEN, CDR2 SYDVKM. This CDR3 has 15 residues. V lost 5 bases, J lost 3 bases, and 5 bases stayed unmatched. In nucleotides, the CDR3 is TGTGCCAGCAGTCAGCGGGACAGGGTCAATCAGCCCCAGCATTTT. Protein product: CASSQRDRVNQPQHF.

The V call is TRBV6-5, the J call TRBJ1-5; 9 bases map to TRBD1. Trimming at V came to 4 bases and at J to 6 bases, leaving 4 bases not matched to a gene. The CDR3 is 14 residues long. CDR1 and CDR2 (germline): MNHEY, SVGAGI. CDR3 DNA: TGTGCCAGCAGTTCGGACAGGGGAATTCAGCCCCAGCATTTT. This gives the protein CASSSDRGIQPQHF.

J is TRBJ1-5 and V is TRBV15, with 7 nucleotides matching TRBD1. J was trimmed by 1 base and V by 4 bases; bases with no gene match: 4. The CDR3 is made up of 15 amino acids. Looked up from germline, CDR1 is LNHNV and CDR2 is YYDKDF (reference sequence). The CDR3 DNA reads as TGTGCCACCAGCAACAGGGGACCGAGCAATCAGCCCCAGCATTTT. Translating it yields CATSNRGPSNQPQHF.

This chain joins TRBV6-4 and TRBJ2-3; D may be TRBD2 (6 bases). Per germline, CDR1 MRHNA and CDR2 SNTAGT. The V end was cut by 3 bases, the J end by 0 bases, with 13 bases between. The CDR3 runs 16 residues. DNA for the CDR3: TGTGCCAGCAGTGAATTTCCCGGGACTAGCACAGATACGCAGTATTTT. Protein: CASSEFPGTSTDTQYF.

Of note for this clone: The same CDR3 also results from other DNA sequences found in this sample. V is TRBV10-3 and J is TRBJ1-1, with 8 bases aligning to TRBD1. The CDR3 totals 14 residues. Germline-derived CDR1 and CDR2 are ENHRY and SYGVKD. Trimming took 3 bases from V and 2 from J; bases not matched to a gene: 2. CDR3 region: CAISEGTGNTEAFF. The CDR3 DNA reads as TGTGCCATCAGTGAAGGGACAGGAAACACTGAAGCTTTCTTT.